This TCR beta chain was captured in a study of chemoradiotherapy in HPV16-positive cancers. This clone has just one count. What it binds is not known. General study points: In HPV16-positive patients, HPV-responsive T-cell expansion tracked better recurrence-free survival. During treatment, candidate HPV-specific clones and E7-related motifs expanded in tumor.

The CDR3 totals 15 residues. V was cut by 0 bases and J by 6 bases, with 15 bases left in between. CDR1 SNHLY and CDR2 FYNNEI come from the germline V gene. Clones were read by immunoSEQ multiplex PCR, and TCRdb kept only the in-frame ones, dropping some. This table holds more than 2,000 clones, roughly 87% found once. The source is a human donor with HPV-associated anogenital cancer. The V and J genes are TRBV2 and TRBJ2-7, with D tentatively TRBD2 (5 bases). Source: tumor tissue, taken from a patient who underwent chemoradiotherapy. The CDR3 region is CASSEASLVRAEQYF. The CDR3 DNA reads as TGTGCCAGCAGTGAAGCGTCACTAGTTAGAGCCGAGCAGTACTTC.